This is a list of T cell receptor beta chains from one sample in a study of T cell responses to AZD1222 COVID-19 vaccine. Sequencing was performed with immunoSEQ multiplex PCR; in TCRdb, only in-frame clones are kept and a portion is missing. The sample records 25,000 to 35,000 clones, roughly 93% being singletons. The sequencing used peripheral blood, collected on day 0 of AZD1222 vaccination. The source is an adult in good health. The CDR3 runs from the conserved cysteine through the conserved F or W. D genes are given only for firm matches. Clone size is shown for a subset of rows, as once, few, many or a class of expanded clone.

size,V,J,D,CDR3,DNA
once,TRBV13,TRBJ2-7,-,CASSSRRTQGYEQYF,TGTGCCAGCAGCTCTAGACGAACTCAGGGCTACGAGCAGTACTTC
-,TRBV28,TRBJ1-1,TRBD1,CASSSGGMNTEAFF,TGTGCCAGCTCCTCAGGGGGCATGAACACTGAAGCTTTCTTT
-,TRBV29-1,TRBJ1-1,-,CSASGAPF,TGCAGCGCATCAGGGGCTCCATTT
-,TRBV29-1,TRBJ2-3,TRBD2,CSASSGAQDTQYF,TGCAGCGCTTCTAGCGGGGCGCAAGATACGCAGTATTTT
-,TRBV6-1,TRBJ2-1,TRBD1,CASSEDGTGSNEQFF,TGTGCCAGCAGCGAAGACGGGACAGGGTCGAATGAGCAGTTCTTC
-,TRBV18,TRBJ2-7,-,CASSDSSYEQYF,TGTGCCAGCTCCGACAGCTCCTACGAGCAGTACTTC
-,TRBV11-3,TRBJ2-4,-,CASSLETGRAKNIQYF,TGTGCCAGCAGCTTAGAAACAGGGAGGGCCAAAAACATTCAGTACTTC
few,TRBV6-5,TRBJ2-2,-,CASTAGDTGELFF,TGTGCCAGCACCGCCGGAGACACCGGGGAGCTGTTTTTT
-,TRBV27,TRBJ2-3,TRBD2,CASSFPGLAGGADTQYF,TGTGCCAGCAGTTTTCCGGGACTAGCGGGGGGTGCAGATACGCAGTATTTT
-,TRBV5-6,TRBJ1-2,-,CASSLGRNYGYTF,TGTGCCAGCAGCTTGGGCAGGAACTATGGCTACACCTTC
-,TRBV4-1,TRBJ2-3,-,CASSHLGVGGGNTQYF,TGCGCCAGCAGCCACCTGGGGGTAGGGGGCGGGAATACGCAGTATTTT
-,TRBV3-1/TRBV3-2,TRBJ2-2,-,CASSHQRVHPGGLFF,TGTGCCAGCAGTCACCAAAGGGTCCATCCCGGGGGACTGTTTTTT
once,TRBV10-3,TRBJ1-1,-,CAISESLPGGTEAFF,TGTGCCATCAGTGAGTCGCTACCCGGGGGGACTGAAGCTTTCTTT
-,TRBV7-7,TRBJ1-1,-,CASSCGTINTEAFF,TGTGCCAGCAGCTGTGGGACCATTAACACTGAAGCTTTCTTT
-,TRBV7-9,TRBJ1-2,-,CASSPRTDGRGYTF,TGTGCCAGCAGCCCGCGGACAGATGGGAGAGGCTACACCTTC
-,TRBV2,TRBJ1-6,-,CASSDERLTWGYNSPLHF,TGTGCCAGCAGTGATGAGCGCCTGACCTGGGGCTATAATTCACCCCTCCACTTT
-,TRBV11-1,TRBJ2-1,-,CASSWGTPDEQFF,TGTGCCAGCAGCTGGGGGACTCCGGATGAGCAGTTCTTC
-,TRBV27,TRBJ1-6,TRBD1,CASSLFRTGTYNSPLHF,TGTGCCAGCAGTTTATTTCGGACAGGGACCTATAATTCACCCCTCCACTTT
-,TRBV12-3/TRBV12-4,TRBJ1-2,-,CASSLDTNYGYTF,TGTGCCAGCAGTCTGGACACTAACTATGGCTACACCTTC